The present T cell receptor (beta chain) was sequenced within a study of T-cell reconstitution after alpha-beta-depleted transplantation in children. Broader study findings: TCRbeta diversity was high at day 60 in some patients (a result of surviving recipient T cells and thymic progenitors). One year after transplant, T-cell counts and diversity came mostly from newly produced T cells. Roughly two months post-transplant, alpha-beta T cells reportedly originated from several hundred graft clones that had expanded.

The authors prepared the TCRbeta library with unique molecular identifiers. In TCRdb, the PCR reads were re-called with MiXCR into one record per CDR3 protein. The data show approximately 230,000 distinct CDR3 sequences, with more than 20% seen just once and 4.8% held by the top ten. This clonotype has only one observation. Its antigen is still unknown. CDR1 is SEHNR and CDR2 is FQNEAQ in the germline V gene (reference sequence). V was clipped by 0 bases and J by 11 bases, with 13 bases between them. This CDR3 has 13 amino acids. The source of this sequence is a female patient between 2 and 15 years old who had a stem cell transplant for congenital amegakaryocytic thrombocytopenia, so the T cells may come from the graft donor. Material: PBMCs, mostly from graft donor cells, obtained 360 days after TCRalphabeta/CD19-depleted stem cell transplant. The chain links TRBV7-9 to TRBJ1-1, with D possibly being TRBD1 (5 bases). CDR3 loop: CASSLARGGRAFF. DNA for the CDR3: TGTGCCAGCAGCTTAGCGAGGGGCGGCCGGGCTTTCTTT.